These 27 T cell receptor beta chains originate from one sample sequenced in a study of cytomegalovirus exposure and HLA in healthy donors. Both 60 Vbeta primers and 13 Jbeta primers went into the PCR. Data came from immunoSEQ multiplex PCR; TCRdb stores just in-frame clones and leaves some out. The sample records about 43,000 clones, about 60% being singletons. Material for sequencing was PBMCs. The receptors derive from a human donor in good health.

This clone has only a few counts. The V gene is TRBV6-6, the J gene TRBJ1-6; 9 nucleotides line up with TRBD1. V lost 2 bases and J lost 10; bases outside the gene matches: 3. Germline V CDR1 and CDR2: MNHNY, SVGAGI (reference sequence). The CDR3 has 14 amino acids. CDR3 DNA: TGTGCCAGCAGTTACCGGACAGGGGTATCACCCCTCCACTTT. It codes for CASSYRTGVSPLHF.

CDR3 region: CASSQDPGTGGETQYF. The CDR3 DNA reads TGCGCCAGCAGCCAAGACCCCGGGACTGGAGGGGAGACCCAGTACTTC. The J gene is TRBJ2-5, the V gene TRBV4-3; maybe TRBD2 (6 bases). The ends were cut back, 0 bases at V and 5 bases at J, with 16 bases in the middle. CDR1 is LGHNA, CDR2 YSLEER, per germline. This CDR3 has 16 amino acids.

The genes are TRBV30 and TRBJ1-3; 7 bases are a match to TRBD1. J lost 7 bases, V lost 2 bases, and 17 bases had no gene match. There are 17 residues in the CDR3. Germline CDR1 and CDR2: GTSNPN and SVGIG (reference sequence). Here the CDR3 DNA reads TGTGCCTGGAGTCGTGGGGTTTACAGGGGAACGAAGAACACCATATATTTT. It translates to CAWSRGVYRGTKNTIYF.

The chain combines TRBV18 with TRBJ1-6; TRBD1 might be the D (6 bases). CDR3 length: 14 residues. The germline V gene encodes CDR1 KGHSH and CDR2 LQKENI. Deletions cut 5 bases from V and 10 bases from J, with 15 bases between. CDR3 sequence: CASSEQGGSSPLHF. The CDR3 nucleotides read TGTGCCAGCTCAGAACAGGGCGGGTCCTCACCCCTCCACTTT.

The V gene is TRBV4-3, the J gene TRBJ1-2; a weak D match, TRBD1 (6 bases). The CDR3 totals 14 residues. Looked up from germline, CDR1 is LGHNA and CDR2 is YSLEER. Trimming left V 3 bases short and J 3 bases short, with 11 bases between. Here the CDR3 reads CASSQNQGYYGYTF. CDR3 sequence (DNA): TGCGCCAGCAGCCAGAACCAGGGGTACTATGGCTACACCTTC.

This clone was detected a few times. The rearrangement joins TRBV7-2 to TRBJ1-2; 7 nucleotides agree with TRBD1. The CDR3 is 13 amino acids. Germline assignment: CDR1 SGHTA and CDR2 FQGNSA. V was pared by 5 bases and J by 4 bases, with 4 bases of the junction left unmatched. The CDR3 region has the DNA TGTGCCAGCAGCCGAGACAGGGCCTATGGCTACACCTTC. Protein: CASSRDRAYGYTF.

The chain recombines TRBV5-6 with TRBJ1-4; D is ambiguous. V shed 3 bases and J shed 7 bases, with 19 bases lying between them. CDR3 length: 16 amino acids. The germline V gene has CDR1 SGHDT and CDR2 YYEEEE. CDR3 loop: CASSYLAGGRSEKLFF. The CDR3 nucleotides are TGTGCCAGCAGCTACCTCGCGGGAGGTCGGAGTGAAAAACTGTTTTTT.

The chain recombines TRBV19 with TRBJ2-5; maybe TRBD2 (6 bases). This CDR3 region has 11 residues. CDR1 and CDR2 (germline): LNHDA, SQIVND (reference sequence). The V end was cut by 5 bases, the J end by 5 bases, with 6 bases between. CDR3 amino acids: CASSGGETQYF. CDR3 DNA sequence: TGTGCCAGTAGTGGGGGGGAGACCCAGTACTTC.

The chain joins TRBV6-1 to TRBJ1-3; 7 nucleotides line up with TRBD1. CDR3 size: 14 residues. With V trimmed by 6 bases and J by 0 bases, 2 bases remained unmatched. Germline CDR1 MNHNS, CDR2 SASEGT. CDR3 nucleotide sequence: TGTGCCAGCAGGGGACAGTCCTCTGGAAACACCATATATTTT. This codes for CASRGQSSGNTIYF.

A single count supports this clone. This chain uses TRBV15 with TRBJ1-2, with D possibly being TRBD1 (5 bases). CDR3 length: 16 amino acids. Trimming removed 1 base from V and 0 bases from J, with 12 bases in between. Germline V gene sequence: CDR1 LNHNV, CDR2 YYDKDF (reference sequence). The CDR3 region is CATSRGVTAPNYGYTF. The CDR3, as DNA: TGTGCCACCAGCAGAGGGGTGACAGCCCCTAACTATGGCTACACCTTC.

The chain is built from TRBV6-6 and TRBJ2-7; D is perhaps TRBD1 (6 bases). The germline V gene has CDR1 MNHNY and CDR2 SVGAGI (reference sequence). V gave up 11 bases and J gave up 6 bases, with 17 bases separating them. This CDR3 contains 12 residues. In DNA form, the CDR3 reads TGTGCCCTCGGGGCAGGGGAAAGCGAGCAGTACTTC. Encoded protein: CALGAGESEQYF.

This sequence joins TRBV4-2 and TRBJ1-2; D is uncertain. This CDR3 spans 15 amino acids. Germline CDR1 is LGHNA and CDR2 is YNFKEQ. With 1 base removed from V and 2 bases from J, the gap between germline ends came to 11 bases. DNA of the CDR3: TGTGCCAGCAGCCAAGTAGACACCGGAAACTATGGCTACACCTTC. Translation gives CASSQVDTGNYGYTF.

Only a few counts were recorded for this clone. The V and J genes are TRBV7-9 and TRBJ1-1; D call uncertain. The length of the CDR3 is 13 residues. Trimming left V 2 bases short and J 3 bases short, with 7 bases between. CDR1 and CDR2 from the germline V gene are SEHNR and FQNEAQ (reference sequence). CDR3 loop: CASSLPMDTEAFF. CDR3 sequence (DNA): TGTGCCAGCAGCTTACCTATGGACACTGAAGCTTTCTTT.

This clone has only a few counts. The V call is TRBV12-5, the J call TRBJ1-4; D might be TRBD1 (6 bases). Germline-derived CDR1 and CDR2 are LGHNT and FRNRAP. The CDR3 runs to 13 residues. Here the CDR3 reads CAKLTGLTEKLFF. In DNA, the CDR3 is TGTGCCAAACTAACAGGGCTTACTGAAAAACTGTTTTTT. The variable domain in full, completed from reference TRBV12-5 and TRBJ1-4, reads DARVTQTPRHKVTEMGQEVTMRCQPILGHNTVFWYRQTMMQGLELLAYFRNRAPLDDSGMPKDRFSAEMPDATLATLKIQPSEPRDSAVYFCAKLTGLTEKLFFGSGTQLSVL.

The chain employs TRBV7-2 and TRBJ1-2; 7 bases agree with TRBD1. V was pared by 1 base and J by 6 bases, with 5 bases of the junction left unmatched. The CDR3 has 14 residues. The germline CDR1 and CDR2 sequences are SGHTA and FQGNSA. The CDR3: CASSLGITGDGYTF. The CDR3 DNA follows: TGTGCCAGCAGCTTAGGGATAACAGGGGATGGCTACACCTTC.

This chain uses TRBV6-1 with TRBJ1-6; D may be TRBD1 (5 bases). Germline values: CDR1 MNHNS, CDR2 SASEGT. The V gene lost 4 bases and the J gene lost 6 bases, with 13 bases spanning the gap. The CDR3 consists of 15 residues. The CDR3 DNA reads TGTGCCAGCAGTGCCTACAGGAGCGCTAATTCACCCCTCCACTTT. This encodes CASSAYRSANSPLHF.

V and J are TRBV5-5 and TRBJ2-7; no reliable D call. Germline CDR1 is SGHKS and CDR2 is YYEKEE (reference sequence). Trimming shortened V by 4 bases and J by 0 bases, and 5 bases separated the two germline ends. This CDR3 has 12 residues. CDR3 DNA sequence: TGTGCCAGCAGCCATAGCTCCTACGAGCAGTACTTC. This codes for CASSHSSYEQYF.

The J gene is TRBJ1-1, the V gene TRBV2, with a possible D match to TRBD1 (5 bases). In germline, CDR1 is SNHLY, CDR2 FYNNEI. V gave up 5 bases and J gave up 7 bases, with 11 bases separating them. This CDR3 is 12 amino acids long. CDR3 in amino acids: CASSTGGGEAFF. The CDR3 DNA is TGTGCCAGCAGTACAGGCGGGGGTGAAGCTTTCTTT.

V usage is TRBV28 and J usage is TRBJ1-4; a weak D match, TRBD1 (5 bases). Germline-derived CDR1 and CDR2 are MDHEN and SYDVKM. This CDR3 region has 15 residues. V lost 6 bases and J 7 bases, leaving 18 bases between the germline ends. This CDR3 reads CASSSPMGGGEKLFF. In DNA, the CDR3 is TGTGCCAGCAGCTCCCCCATGGGGGGGGGTGAAAAACTGTTTTTT.

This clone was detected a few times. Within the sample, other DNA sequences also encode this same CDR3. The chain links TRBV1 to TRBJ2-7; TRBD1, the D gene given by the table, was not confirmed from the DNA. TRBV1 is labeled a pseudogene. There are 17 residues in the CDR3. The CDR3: CTSSQGRTDRSSYEQYF. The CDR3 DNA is TGCACCAGCAGCCAAGGAAGAACGGACAGGAGCTCCTACGAGCAGTACTTC.

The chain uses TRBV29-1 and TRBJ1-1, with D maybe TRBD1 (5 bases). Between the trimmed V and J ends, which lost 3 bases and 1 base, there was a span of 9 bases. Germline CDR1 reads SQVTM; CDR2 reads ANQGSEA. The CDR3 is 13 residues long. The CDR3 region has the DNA TGCAGCGTTGAGTGGCAGGGGAACACTGAAGCTTTCTTT. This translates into CSVEWQGNTEAFF.

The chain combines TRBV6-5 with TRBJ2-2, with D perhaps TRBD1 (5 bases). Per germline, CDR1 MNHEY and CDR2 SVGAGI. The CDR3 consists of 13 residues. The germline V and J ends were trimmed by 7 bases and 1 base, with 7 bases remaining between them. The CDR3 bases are TGTGCCAGCACGCAGGGGAACACCGGGGAGCTGTTTTTT. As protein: CASTQGNTGELFF.

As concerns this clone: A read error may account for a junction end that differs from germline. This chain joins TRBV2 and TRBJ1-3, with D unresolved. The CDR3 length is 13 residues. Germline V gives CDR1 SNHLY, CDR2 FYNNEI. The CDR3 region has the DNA TGTGCCAGCACTGAACAGATTGGAAACACCATATATTTT. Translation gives CASTEQIGNTIYF.

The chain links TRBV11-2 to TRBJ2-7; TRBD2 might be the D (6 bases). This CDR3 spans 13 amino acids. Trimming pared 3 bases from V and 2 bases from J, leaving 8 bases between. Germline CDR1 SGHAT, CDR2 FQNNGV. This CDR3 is CASSLGLTYEQYF. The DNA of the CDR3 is TGTGCCAGCAGCTTGGGACTTACCTACGAGCAGTACTTC.

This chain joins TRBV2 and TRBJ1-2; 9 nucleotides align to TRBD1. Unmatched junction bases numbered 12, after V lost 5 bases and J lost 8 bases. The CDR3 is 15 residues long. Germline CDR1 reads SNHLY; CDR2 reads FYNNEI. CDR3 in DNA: TGTGCCAGCAGTACCCGACAGGGGGGTCGTCGGGGCTACACCTTC. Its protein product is CASSTRQGGRRGYTF.

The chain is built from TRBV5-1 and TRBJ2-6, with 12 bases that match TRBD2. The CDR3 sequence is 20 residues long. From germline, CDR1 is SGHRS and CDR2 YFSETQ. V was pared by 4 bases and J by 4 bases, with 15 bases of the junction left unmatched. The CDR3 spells CASSLGGLAGRFSGANVLTF. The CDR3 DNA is TGCGCCAGCAGCCTGGGGGGACTAGCGGGTCGATTTTCGGGGGCCAACGTCCTGACTTTC.

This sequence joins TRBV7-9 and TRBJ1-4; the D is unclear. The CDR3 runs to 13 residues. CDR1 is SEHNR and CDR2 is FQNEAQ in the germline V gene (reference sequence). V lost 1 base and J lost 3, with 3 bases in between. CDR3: CASSLVANEKLFF. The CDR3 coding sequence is TGTGCCAGCAGCTTAGTCGCTAATGAAAAACTGTTTTTT.